The 27 T cell receptor beta chains presented below share a single source sample, sequenced in a study of T cell responses to AZD1222 COVID-19 vaccine. TCRdb's copy holds only in-frame clones and misses some; the assay was immunoSEQ multiplex PCR. The sample lists approximately 74,000 clones, around nine tenths occurring once. The sample was peripheral blood, taken 28 days after the second AZD1222 dose. The receptor source for this set is an adult who received the AZD1222 COVID-19 vaccine.

The chain has TRBV5-1 and TRBJ2-2; D is possibly TRBD1 or TRBD2 (5 bases each). The V end was cut by 4 bases, the J end by 6 bases, with 19 bases between. The CDR3 has 16 residues. Looked up from germline, CDR1 is SGHRS and CDR2 is YFSETQ. CDR3 sequence: CASSHQGPPSPGELFF. CDR3 coding DNA: TGCGCCAGCAGCCACCAGGGACCCCCGAGTCCCGGGGAGCTGTTTTTT.

The chain joins TRBV19 to TRBJ2-1; unclear D gene. Deletions cut 5 bases from V and 2 bases from J, with 7 bases between. The germline gives CDR1 LNHDA, CDR2 SQIVND (reference sequence). CDR3 length: 13 residues. CDR3 residues: CASSAHPYNEQFF. The CDR3 coding sequence is TGTGCCAGTAGTGCCCACCCCTACAATGAGCAGTTCTTC.

This clone was counted between two and nine times. This chain connects TRBV27 to TRBJ2-2, with a tentative D call TRBD1 (6 bases). Trimming pared 7 bases from V and 3 bases from J, leaving 18 bases between. Germline lookup yields CDR1 MNHEY and CDR2 SMNVEV (reference sequence). The CDR3 has 16 amino acids. This CDR3 is CASTLYGGQDTGELFF. In DNA form, the CDR3 reads TGTGCCAGCACCCTCTATGGGGGACAAGACACCGGGGAGCTGTTTTTT.

The CDR3 coding sequence is TGTGCCAGCAGCGTACAACATGATAATTCACCCCTCCACTTT. Amino acids: CASSVQHDNSPLHF. The chain combines TRBV9 with TRBJ1-6; D is undetermined. The CDR3 spans 14 residues. Looked up from germline, CDR1 is SGDLS and CDR2 is YYNGEE. V was clipped by 1 base and J by 5 bases, with 7 bases between them.

This clone was picked up one time. The chain employs TRBV5-1 and TRBJ1-2; D remains ambiguous. The V and J ends lost 0 bases and 4 bases respectively, with 7 bases between them. CDR1 and CDR2 (germline): SGHRS, YFSETQ. This CDR3 has 13 residues. CDR3 loop: CASSLAVSYGYTF. DNA of the CDR3: TGCGCCAGCAGCTTGGCAGTTTCCTATGGCTACACCTTC.

This rearrangement joins TRBV11-2 to TRBJ2-3; D perhaps matches TRBD2 (5 bases). Germline values: CDR1 SGHAT, CDR2 FQNNGV. With 3 bases removed from V and 0 bases from J, the gap between germline ends came to 10 bases. The CDR3 is made up of 15 amino acids. The CDR3 DNA reads as TGTGCCAGCAGCTTTGTTGGCGGGAGCACAGATACGCAGTATTTT. This translates into CASSFVGGSTDTQYF. Variable domain in full (rest from reference TRBV11-2 and TRBJ2-3): EAGVAQSPRYKIIEKRQSVAFWCNPISGHATLYWYQQILGQGPKLLIQFQNNGVVDDSQLPKDRFSAERLKGVDSTLKIQPAKLEDSAVYLCASSFVGGSTDTQYFGPGTRLTVL.

The rearrangement joins TRBV12-5 to TRBJ1-1; TRBD1 matches at 7 bases. V gave up 5 bases and J gave up 0 bases; unmatched junction bases: 3. Looked up from germline, CDR1 is LGHNT and CDR2 is FRNRAP. The CDR3 contains 14 residues. CDR3 DNA: TGTGCTAGTGGTGCGGGACAGTTGAACACTGAAGCTTTCTTT. Translation gives CASGAGQLNTEAFF.

About this clone itself: Additional DNA sequences in this sample encode the identical CDR3. CDR3 region: CASSYSARGNTEAFF. As DNA, the CDR3 is TGTGCCAGCAGTTACTCGGCCAGAGGAAACACTGAAGCTTTCTTT. This chain uses TRBV6-5 with TRBJ1-1; D is unclear. The germline V and J ends were trimmed by 0 bases and 2 bases, with 10 bases remaining between them. CDR1 and CDR2 from the germline V gene are MNHEY and SVGAGI. CDR3 length: 15 amino acids.

V is TRBV3-1 (or the pseudogene TRBV3-2) and J is TRBJ2-2; D remains unclear. CDR3 size: 14 residues. V shed 3 bases and J shed 7 bases, with 12 bases lying between them. Germline V lookup: CDR1 LGHDT, CDR2 YNNKEL (reference sequence). CDR3 region: CASSQTRGIGELFF. The CDR3 DNA reads TGTGCCAGCAGCCAGACCCGCGGAATCGGGGAGCTGTTTTTT.

The chain has TRBV4-1 and TRBJ1-6; the D gene is possibly TRBD1 (5 bases). The germline CDR1 and CDR2 sequences are MGHRA and YSYEKL. Trimming removed 0 bases from V and 5 bases from J, with 26 bases in between. The CDR3 consists of 21 residues. The CDR3 DNA follows: TGCGCCAGCAGCCAAGAGAGGGGAGAGGTTGGTGAAACGGGGGATAATTCACCCCTCCACTTT. Its protein product is CASSQERGEVGETGDNSPLHF.

The chain joins TRBV19 to TRBJ1-1; TRBD1 is a possible D gene (6 bases). V was trimmed by 0 bases and J by 3 bases, leaving 14 bases between them. The CDR3 runs 16 residues. Germline CDR1 and CDR2: LNHDA and SQIVND (reference sequence). The CDR3 region is CASSIEGVSGDTEAFF. The CDR3 DNA reads as TGTGCCAGTAGTATAGAGGGGGTGTCAGGGGACACTGAAGCTTTCTTT.

This chain joins TRBV30 and TRBJ2-7; a weak D match, TRBD1 (6 bases). Between the trimmed V and J ends, which lost 3 bases and 2 bases, there was a span of 20 bases. Looked up from germline, CDR1 is GTSNPN and CDR2 is SVGIG (reference sequence). The CDR3 has 16 residues. The CDR3 sequence: CAWRGGGQRAPYEQYF. DNA for the CDR3: TGTGCCTGGAGAGGGGGTGGACAGCGTGCCCCCTACGAGCAGTACTTC.

The chain uses TRBV5-4 and TRBJ1-4, with D hard to call. This CDR3 spans 17 amino acids. Trimming cost V 4 bases and J 0 bases, with 16 bases left between them. Germline V gene lookup returns CDR1 SGHNT and CDR2 YYREEE (reference sequence). CDR3 coding DNA: TGTGCCAGCAGCGAGGACGGACCCTCCGCAACTAATGAAAAACTGTTTTTT. Residues: CASSEDGPSATNEKLFF.

This clone appeared a few times. The V and J genes are TRBV6-2 or TRBV6-3 and TRBJ1-4, with D perhaps matching TRBD1 (5 bases). The germline V and J ends were trimmed by 0 bases and 7 bases, with 12 bases remaining between them. The CDR3 has 15 amino acids. Germline-derived CDR1 and CDR2 are MNHEY and SVGEGT. The CDR3 DNA reads as TGTGCCAGCAGTTACTCACTCGGCGGGGGTGAAAAACTGTTTTTT. Its translation: CASSYSLGGGEKLFF.

The V and J genes are TRBV12-3 or TRBV12-4 and TRBJ2-5, with 7 nucleotides matching TRBD2. The CDR3 has 12 amino acids. With V trimmed by 5 bases and J by 5 bases, 2 bases remained unmatched. The chain's CDR3 is CASSPGRETQYF. For the CDR3, the DNA is TGTGCCAGCAGTCCCGGGAGGGAGACCCAGTACTTC.

The CDR3 loop reads CATGQGANYGYTF. The DNA for the CDR3 is TGTGCCACCGGACAGGGGGCCAACTATGGCTACACCTTC. The gene calls are TRBV2 and TRBJ1-2; the match to TRBD1 covers 11 bases. Germline V gene sequence: CDR1 SNHLY, CDR2 FYNNEI. V shed 10 bases, J shed 2 bases, and the junction held 3 bases outside the gene matches. The CDR3 is 13 residues long.

The rearrangement uses TRBV3-1 (or the pseudogene TRBV3-2) and TRBJ2-1; possibly TRBD2 for D (5 bases). Germline assignment: CDR1 LGHDT and CDR2 YNNKEL (reference sequence). V dropped 2 bases and J dropped 2 bases, with 7 bases sitting between them. CDR3 length: 14 amino acids. DNA for the CDR3: TGTGCCAGCAGCCAAAGAGCGGCCTACAATGAGCAGTTCTTC. It is translated as CASSQRAAYNEQFF.

The V call is TRBV5-1, the J call TRBJ2-7; weak D call: TRBD2 (6 bases). CDR1 and CDR2 (germline): SGHRS, YFSETQ. The ends were cut back, 5 bases at V and 0 bases at J, with 12 bases in the middle. CDR3 size: 14 residues. The CDR3 nucleotides are TGCGCCAGCAGTCCAGCGGGTTTCTCCTACGAGCAGTACTTC. It translates to CASSPAGFSYEQYF.

The V call is TRBV5-6, the J call TRBJ1-3, with D possibly being TRBD1 (5 bases). Trimming took off 2 bases at V and 0 bases at J, with 12 bases between the two ends. The CDR3 runs to 16 residues. The germline gives CDR1 SGHDT, CDR2 YYEEEE. CDR3 in amino acids: CASSFRDRSSGNTIYF. The CDR3 coding sequence is TGTGCCAGCAGCTTCCGGGACCGAAGCTCTGGAAACACCATATATTTT. The entire variable domain, with the rest obtained from reference TRBV5-6 and TRBJ1-3, is as follows: DAGVTQSPTHLIKTRGQQVTLRCSPKSGHDTVSWYQQALGQGPQFIFQYYEEEERQRGNFPDRFSGHQFPNYSSELNVNALLLGDSALYLCASSFRDRSSGNTIYFGEGSWLTVV.

V and J are TRBV11-1 and TRBJ2-1, with a tentative D call TRBD1 (6 bases). The CDR3 contains 13 residues. The V gene lost 5 bases and the J gene lost 3 bases, with 8 bases spanning the gap. CDR1 SGHAT and CDR2 FQDESV come from the germline V gene (reference sequence). The CDR3 here is CASSMDSYNEQFF. Here the CDR3 DNA reads TGTGCCAGCAGCATGGACAGCTACAATGAGCAGTTCTTC.

The chain has TRBV6-5 and TRBJ2-7; D is unclear. The CDR3 runs to 14 residues. In germline, CDR1 is MNHEY, CDR2 SVGAGI. Trimming removed 0 bases at V and 4 bases at J, with 10 bases between. CDR3 amino acids: CASSYSAGRYEQYF. The CDR3 region has the DNA TGTGCCAGCAGTTACTCGGCAGGTCGGTACGAGCAGTACTTC.

This chain connects TRBV11-2 to TRBJ2-1; TRBD2 agrees at 8 bases. V was clipped by 0 bases and J by 5 bases; unmatched bases: 12. In germline, CDR1 is SGHAT, CDR2 FQNNGV. The CDR3 covers 18 residues. The CDR3 DNA is TGTGCCAGCAGCTTAGATCGGGGTAGCGGGAATAGAAACAATGAGCAGTTCTTC. It is translated as CASSLDRGSGNRNNEQFF.

The rearrangement joins TRBV19 to TRBJ1-5; TRBD1 matches at 7 bases. V shed 5 bases, J shed 3 bases, and the junction held 13 bases outside the gene matches. This CDR3 is 17 amino acids long. Germline V CDR1 and CDR2: LNHDA, SQIVND (reference sequence). The DNA for the CDR3 is TGTGCCAGTAGTCCCCCCCAGGGGGTGGGTGACAATCAGCCCCAGCATTTT. Amino acids: CASSPPQGVGDNQPQHF.

The genes are TRBV7-9 and TRBJ1-4, with D unclear. Germline V gene lookup returns CDR1 SEHNR and CDR2 FQNEAQ (reference sequence). CDR3 length equals 16 residues. The germline V and J ends were trimmed by 3 bases and 0 bases, with 11 bases remaining between them. DNA for the CDR3: TGTGCCAGCAGCTTTCCGTTACCTGCAACTAATGAAAAACTGTTTTTT. This gives the protein CASSFPLPATNEKLFF.

The chain links TRBV3-1 (or the pseudogene TRBV3-2) to TRBJ2-7, with D perhaps matching TRBD1 or TRBD2 (5 bases each). This CDR3 is built from 14 residues. V lost 4 bases, J lost 0 bases, and 10 bases lay in between. Per germline, CDR1 LGHDT and CDR2 YNNKEL (reference sequence). The CDR3 nucleotides read TGTGCCAGCAGCCCCCGGGACGGCTCCTACGAGCAGTACTTC. Translated: CASSPRDGSYEQYF.

The V and J genes are TRBV12-5 and TRBJ1-1; 8 positions agree with TRBD1. Germline CDR1 and CDR2: LGHNT and FRNRAP. V lost 4 bases to trimming and J lost 1 base; unmatched junction nucleotides: 11. The CDR3 runs to 17 residues. The CDR3 spells CASGSGQGWGTNTEAFF. The DNA for the CDR3 is TGTGCTAGTGGTTCTGGACAGGGATGGGGGACGAACACTGAAGCTTTCTTT.

The chain joins TRBV4-1 to TRBJ2-1; D gene uncertain. Germline values: CDR1 MGHRA, CDR2 YSYEKL. CDR3 size: 12 residues. V lost 1 base, J lost 9 bases, and 7 bases lay in between. The CDR3 region has the DNA TGCGCCAGCAGCCAAGTTTCGTTTGAGCAGTTCTTC. It translates to CASSQVSFEQFF.